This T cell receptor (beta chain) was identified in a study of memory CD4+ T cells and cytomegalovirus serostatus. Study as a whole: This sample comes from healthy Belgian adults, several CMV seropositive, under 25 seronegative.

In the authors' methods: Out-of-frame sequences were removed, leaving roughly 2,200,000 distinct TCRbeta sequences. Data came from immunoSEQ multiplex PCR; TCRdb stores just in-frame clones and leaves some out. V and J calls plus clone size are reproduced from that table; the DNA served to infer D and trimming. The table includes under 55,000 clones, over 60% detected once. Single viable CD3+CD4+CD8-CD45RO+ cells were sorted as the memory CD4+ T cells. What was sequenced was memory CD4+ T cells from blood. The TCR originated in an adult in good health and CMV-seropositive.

The CDR3 sequence: CASSGGRGTNEKLFF. DNA for the CDR3: TGCGCCAGCAGCGGAGGTCGAGGGACTAATGAAAAACTGTTTTTT. The chain has TRBV5-1 and TRBJ1-4, with D hard to call. CDR1 is SGHRS, CDR2 YFSETQ, per germline. The CDR3 totals 15 residues. The germline V and J ends were trimmed by 4 bases and 2 bases, with 12 bases remaining between them.